The source of this TCR beta chain is a study of blood T cell repertoires in COVID-19. Study-level background: Whether acute or convalescent, the COVID-19 samples came from the United States, Italy and Spain. Nucleic acid was either cDNA or gDNA, and it came from T cells, B-cell-depleted T cells, or PBMCs.

Per the authors' pipeline: Scientists estimated how many nucleated cells there were by amplifying reference gene primers. This table comes from immunoSEQ multiplex PCR, and its TCRdb copy is limited to in-frame clones, with some not included. The DNA gave D and trimming, while V, J and clone size come from that table. The table lists 45,000 to 70,000 clones, 65% to 85% of them singletons, with more than 5.5% in the top ten. Germline CDR1 reads MDHEN; CDR2 reads SYDVKM. Trimming at V came to 5 bases and at J to 7 bases, leaving 4 bases not matched to a gene. The CDR3 has 14 amino acids. Sequences were obtained from peripheral blood. The chain joins TRBV28 to TRBJ2-1; 11 bases are a match to TRBD2. This TCR came from a man between 60 and 70 years old with acute or convalescent COVID-19. Written as DNA, the CDR3 is TGTGCCAGCAGTATAACTAGCGGGGGAAATGAGCAGTTCTTC. The encoded protein is CASSITSGGNEQFF.